A single sample is the source of the 2 T cell receptor beta chains below, sequenced in a study of T cell repertoires in cytomegalovirus infection (dated by TCRdb to about 2019). The sequencer was an Illumina HiSeq 1500. TCRdb reran the public reads through fastp at Q25 and MiXCR, keeping productive beta chains. Each record represents a unique CDR3 protein, reported with the most common genes and DNA among its rows. Across this sample there are roughly 280,000 distinct CDR3 sequences, with around 15% seen only once. The biggest ten clones account for roughly 9.7% of the sample. Sequencing was done on a sample of PBMCs. Every receptor here comes from a human donor in good health (CMV status not recorded). Some clones in this sample may be carry-over from other donors' samples.

There are many counts of this clonotype. The chain combines TRBV11-2 with TRBJ1-1, with D possibly TRBD1 on 5 matching bases. Per the germline V gene, CDR1 is SGHAT and CDR2 is FQNNGV. Trimming took 5 bases from V and 4 from J, leaving 14 bases between them. This CDR3 has 14 residues. CDR3 bases: TGTGCCAGCAGCCCCGGGACCTCAGGCACTGAAGCTTTCTTT. Translation gives CASSPGTSGTEAFF.

This clonotype has ten or more counts. The V and J genes are TRBV12-3 or TRBV12-4 and TRBJ1-4; D is uncertain. The germline V and J ends were trimmed by 5 bases and 2 bases, with 18 bases remaining between them. The CDR3 has 17 residues. CDR3 in amino acids: CASSLRTVLGTNEKLFF. The DNA for the CDR3 is TGTGCCAGCAGTCTAAGGACCGTCCTTGGGACTAATGAAAAACTGTTTTTT.